This entry is about one T cell receptor beta chain. Its target is unknown. A read error may produce the germline difference seen at one junction end. The sample comes from a study of tumor and adjacent non-tumor tissue in lung cancer. Study context: Aged about 30 to 76 years, patients included nine to eleven men and about 5 women with stage I to III disease.

RNA was extracted from bulk tissue without any cell sorting. This non-tumor lung sample came from over 3 cm beyond the tumor edge. From germline, CDR1 is SGHRS and CDR2 YFSETQ. The CDR3 covers 15 residues. Study outcomes and limitations: Tumor repertoires had a smaller top 100 clone share than normal lung.

Three rounds of nested PCR, following a modified ARM-PCR protocol, produced the TCRbeta library. TCRdb re-called the multiplex PCR reads with MiXCR, one entry per CDR3 protein. The data contain 40,000 to 45,000 distinct CDR3 sequences, roughly three fifths of them singletons. This chain connects TRBV5-1 to TRBJ1-6; 7 bases fit TRBD1. The sequencing input was distant non-tumor lung tissue. This sequence originates from a woman aged 40 to 55 with non-small cell lung cancer. The CDR3 here is CAGSLRGTDQPPLHF. The CDR3 DNA reads TGCGCCGGCAGCTTGCGGGGGACAGATCAGCCACCCCTCCACTTT.